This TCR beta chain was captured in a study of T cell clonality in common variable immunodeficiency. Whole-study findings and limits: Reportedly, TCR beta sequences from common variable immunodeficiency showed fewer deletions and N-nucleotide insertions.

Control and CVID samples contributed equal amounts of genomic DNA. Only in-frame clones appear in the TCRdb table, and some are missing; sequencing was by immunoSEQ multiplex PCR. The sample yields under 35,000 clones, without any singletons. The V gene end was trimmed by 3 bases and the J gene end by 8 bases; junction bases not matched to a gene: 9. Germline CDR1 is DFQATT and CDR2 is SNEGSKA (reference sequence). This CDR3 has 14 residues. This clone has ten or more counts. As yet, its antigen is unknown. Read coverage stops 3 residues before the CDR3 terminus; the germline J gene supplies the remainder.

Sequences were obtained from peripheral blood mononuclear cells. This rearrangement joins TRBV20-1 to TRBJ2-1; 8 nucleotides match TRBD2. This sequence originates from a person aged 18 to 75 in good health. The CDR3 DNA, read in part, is TGCAGTGCTAGCAGACAAGCGGGAGTACATGAG. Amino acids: CSASRQAGVHE. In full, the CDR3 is CSASRQAGVHEQFF.